This T cell receptor beta chain was observed in a study of blood T cell repertoires in COVID-19. There are 14 residues in the CDR3. With 0 bases removed from V and 5 bases from J, the gap between germline ends came to 11 bases. From germline, CDR1 is LGHDT and CDR2 YNNKEL (reference sequence). Cohorts were assigned according to the clinical history that participants reported. Each recovered donor of Cohort 3 presented with two negative PCRs, clearance, or symptom resolution. Original analysis: Cell counts per sample came from amplifying reference gene primers. Only in-frame clones appear in the TCRdb table, and some are missing; sequencing was by immunoSEQ multiplex PCR. The DNA gave D and trimming, while V, J and clone size come from that table. Among 490,000 or so clones listed, over 75% were seen once.

This TCR was sampled from a woman aged 35 to 49 who had recovered from COVID-19. Source material: PBMCs or T cells enriched from blood (not recorded which). This chain joins TRBV3-1 (or the pseudogene TRBV3-2) and TRBJ2-7; D call uncertain. In DNA, the CDR3 is TGTGCCAGCAGCCAAGATACGGGTCCGGACGAGCAGTACTTC. Amino acids: CASSQDTGPDEQYF.